The rows below give T cell receptor beta chains drawn from one sample of a study of blood T cell repertoires in COVID-19. The table came from immunoSEQ multiplex PCR; TCRdb's copy has only in-frame clones and leaves some out. The sample lists some 300,000 clones, 75% to 90% seen once, with around 12% in the top ten. Source material: peripheral blood. The source is a woman in her 70s with COVID-19, enrolled during active disease. Both conserved end residues are part of each CDR3.

>TRBJ2-1|TRBV5-1
CASSLGTSGGASEQFF
>TRBJ2-3|TRBV6-2/TRBV6-3
CASSKRLAGERDTQYF
>TRBJ2-1|TRBV3-1/TRBV3-2
CASSLGSGGANEQFF
>TRBJ1-1|TRBV2
CASSAQGAYTEAFF
>TRBJ2-3|TRBV19
CASREAGGSTDTQYF
>TRBJ2-7|TRBV27
CASRSRGGPSYEQYF
>TRBJ1-1|TRBV27
CASSTGRMNTEAFF
>TRBJ2-7|TRBV5-1
CASRWTSGNYEQYF
>TRBJ1-3|TRBV7-9
CASSLNVRDTIYF
>TRBJ1-1|TRBV15
CATSWEGQNTEAFF
>TRBJ1-6|TRBV30
CAWSRDIDNSPLHF
>TRBJ2-1|TRBV24-1
CATSDPGGAYNEQFF
>TRBJ2-4|TRBV5-6
CASSFQGEDIQYF
>TRBJ2-5|TRBV2
CASNTVGGAQETQYF
>TRBJ2-5|TRBV5-1
CATKGTVLQETQYF
>TRBJ2-2|TRBV19
CASSLWTANTGELFF
>TRBJ1-4|TRBV4-3
CASSQDRQWNEKLFF
>TRBJ2-1|TRBV29-1
CSVDAGRANYNEQFF
>TRBJ2-5|TRBV2
CASSGTGSKGTQYF
>TRBJ1-3|TRBV7-9
CASSIQGAGNTIYF
>TRBJ1-5|TRBV4-1
CASSQALQGWGPQHF
>TRBJ2-7|TRBV4-2
CASSQTSGGAYEQYF
>TRBJ2-7|TRBV10-3
CAISEFDSSNEQYF
>TRBJ1-4|TRBV4-1
CASSQEQGRANEKLFF
>TRBJ1-2|TRBV7-2
CATSAQSGNYGYTF
>TRBJ2-1|TRBV5-8
CASSPGGGLLNEQFF
>TRBJ2-5|TRBV28
CASSLRETQYF
>TRBJ2-6|TRBV5-1
CASSLEGLSSGANVLTF
>TRBJ1-3|TRBV12-3/TRBV12-4
CASSLFPGNTIYF
>TRBJ1-1|TRBV18
CASSPPGQTNTEAFF